This TCR beta chain came from a study of CD8 T cells in ankylosing spondylitis (dated by TCRdb to 2015 to 2018). Study-level background: To find TCR variants linked to disease, the study profiled T cell receptor beta repertoires in ankylosing spondylitis patients and healthy donors. The full study cohort was made up of 25 ankylosing spondylitis patients and 108 healthy donors. Samples of peripheral blood were taken, and for ankylosing spondylitis patients, synovial fluid was collected as well. Overall results and qualifications from the work: Blood from ankylosing spondylitis patients appeared to be characterized by a TCR beta motif composed of about eight highly homologous amino acid variants. In peripheral blood, the disease-linked clones were found at relatively low frequencies and had a CD8+ phenotype. Some TCR beta motif variants had previously been reported in synovial fluid and blood of reactive arthritis patients, which suggested common disease-initiation mechanisms. The disease-linked clones were reported to be significantly enriched in matched synovial fluid samples from ankylosing spondylitis patients.

Reading the germline V gene gives CDR1 SGHRS and CDR2 YFSETQ. A distance of 16 bases separates the germline ends of V and J, which lose 4 bases and 5 bases respectively. Inclusive of the bounding cysteine and phenylalanine, the CDR3 is 15 residues long. The only DNA kept is the CDR3, 45 bases in frame from the first base. This clonotype was picked up a small number of times. Its antigen is still unknown. Per-base quality was not reported, and no clone a single base away is much larger than it. Sequencing relied on an Illumina HiSeq 2500. Quantitative 5'-RACE with molecular barcodes was the method used to prepare the TCR beta libraries. As for the original processing: A new computational method based on a probabilistic model of VDJ rearrangement was used to identify disease-linked TCR variants. Using fastp trimming at Q25 and MiXCR clonotype assembly, TCRdb reanalyzed the public sequencing data and kept in-frame beta chains. Rows are combined by CDR3 protein, so each entry shows the most common genes and DNA. The V and J calls here are based on TCRdb, not the publication. The sample table shows 150,000 to 200,000 distinct CDR3 sequences, and 13% are seen once. Of the sample, 9.5% to 12% is held by the ten largest clones.

This clonotype originated in a female donor with ankylosing spondylitis or in good health (not recorded which). The chain employs TRBV5-1 and TRBJ2-1, with the D gene uncertain. The specimen was blood, either unsorted or a sorted T cell fraction (not recorded which). This receptor has the CDR3 CASSPKMTRNNEQFF. The DNA sequence is given as TGCGCCAGCAGCCCTAAAATGACCAGAAACAATGAGCAGTTCTTC.